Ten or more counts support the clone carrying this T cell receptor (beta chain). Its antigen is unidentified. This specimen comes from a study of Graves' ophthalmopathy and Graves' hyperthyroidism. Study-level results: Clonotypes were expanded in thyroid at above 0.001 frequency, and most also appeared in blood.

Amplification from RNA transcripts yielded the TCR beta CDR3 regions. RT-PCR with HTBI primers came first, then second-round multiplex PCR. TCRdb redid the calling of the multiplex PCR reads with MiXCR, one entry per CDR3 protein. The sample comprises about 170,000 distinct CDR3 sequences, 30% to 45% of which are singletons, and roughly 5.2% rests with the top ten. The CDR3 sequence is 15 residues long. Germline-derived CDR1 and CDR2 are MDHEN and SYDVKM. Trimming shortened V by 6 bases and J by 0 bases, and 12 bases separated the two germline ends. Serum thyroxine and TRAb, along with clinical symptoms, thyroid ultrasound and orbital computed tomography, were what diagnosis relied on.

The sequence came from a woman aged 40-49 years with Graves' ophthalmopathy. J is TRBJ1-5 and V is TRBV28; D may be TRBD1 (5 bases). Sequences were obtained from peripheral blood. As DNA, the CDR3 is TGTGCCAGCAGCTTGACAGTCTATAGCAATCAGCCCCAGCATTTT. This encodes CASSLTVYSNQPQHF.